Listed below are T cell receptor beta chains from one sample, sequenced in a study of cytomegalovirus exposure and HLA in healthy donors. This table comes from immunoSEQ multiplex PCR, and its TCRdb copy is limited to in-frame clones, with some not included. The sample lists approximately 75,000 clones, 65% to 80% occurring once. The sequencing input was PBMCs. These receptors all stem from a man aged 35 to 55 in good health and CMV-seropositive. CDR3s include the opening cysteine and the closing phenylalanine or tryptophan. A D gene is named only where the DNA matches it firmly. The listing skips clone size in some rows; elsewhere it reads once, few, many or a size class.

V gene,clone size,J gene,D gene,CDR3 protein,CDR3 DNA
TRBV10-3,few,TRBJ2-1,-,CAISDKHLNSYNEQFF,TGTGCCATCAGTGATAAACATCTTAACTCCTACAATGAGCAGTTCTTC
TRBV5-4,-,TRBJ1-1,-,CASSQTGHEAFF,TGTGCCAGCAGCCAAACGGGACACGAAGCTTTCTTT
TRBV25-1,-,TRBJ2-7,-,CASSEGGPYEQYF,TGTGCCAGCAGTGAGGGGGGACCCTACGAGCAGTACTTC
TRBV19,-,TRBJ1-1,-,CASSRQGNTEAFF,TGTGCCAGTAGTAGGCAGGGAAACACTGAAGCTTTCTTT
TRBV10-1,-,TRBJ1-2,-,CAPGGRTCPVYYGYTF,TGCGCCCCAGGAGGACGGACCTGCCCCGTCTACTATGGCTACACCTTC
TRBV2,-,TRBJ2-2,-,CASKAWGLRNTGELFF,TGTGCCAGCAAGGCCTGGGGACTTCGAAACACCGGGGAGCTGTTTTTT
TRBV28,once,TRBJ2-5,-,CASSLPSQETQYF,TGTGCCAGCAGTTTACCCAGCCAAGAGACCCAGTACTTC
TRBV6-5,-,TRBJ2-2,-,CASRPGSNTGELFF,TGTGCCAGCCGGCCGGGTTCAAACACCGGGGAGCTGTTTTTT
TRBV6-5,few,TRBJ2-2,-,CASTHELGRGELFF,TGTGCCAGCACTCACGAACTAGGACGTGGGGAGCTGTTTTTT
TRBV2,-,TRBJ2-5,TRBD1,CASSTGEETQYF,TGTGCCAGCAGCACAGGGGAAGAGACCCAGTACTTC
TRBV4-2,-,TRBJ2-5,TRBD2,CASKRGGDSRETQYF,TGTGCCAGCAAGCGCGGGGGGGATTCTCGAGAGACCCAGTACTTC
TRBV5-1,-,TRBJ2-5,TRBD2,CASSLSGAQETQYF,TGCGCCAGCAGCTTGAGCGGGGCGCAAGAGACCCAGTACTTC
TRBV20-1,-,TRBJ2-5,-,CSATGNETQYF,TGCAGTGCTACAGGGAATGAGACCCAGTACTTC
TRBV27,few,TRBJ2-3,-,CASSFLLRTDTQYF,TGTGCCAGCAGTTTTCTACTACGGACAGATACGCAGTATTTT
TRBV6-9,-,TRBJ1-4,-,CASRAGDLNEKLFF,TGTGCCAGCAGAGCAGGGGATTTGAATGAAAAACTGTTTTTT
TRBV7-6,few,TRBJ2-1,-,CASRATGYNEQFF,TGTGCCAGCAGGGCGACAGGATACAATGAGCAGTTCTTC
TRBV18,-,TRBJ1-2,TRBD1,CASSPRQGTRGYTF,TGTGCCAGCTCACCACGACAGGGGACGCGCGGCTACACCTTC
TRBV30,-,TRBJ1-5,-,CAWSVTGNQPQHF,TGTGCCTGGAGTGTCACGGGCAATCAGCCCCAGCATTTT
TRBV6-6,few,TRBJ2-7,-,CASSYGEYEQYF,TGTGCCAGCAGTTACGGGGAGTACGAGCAGTACTTC
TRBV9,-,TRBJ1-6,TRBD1,CASSVGDRGYSPLHF,TGTGCCAGCAGCGTAGGTGACAGGGGGTATTCACCCCTCCACTTT
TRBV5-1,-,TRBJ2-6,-,CASSSITGSGANVLTF,TGCGCCAGCAGCTCTATTACAGGGTCTGGGGCCAACGTCCTGACTTTC
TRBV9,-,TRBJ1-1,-,CASSVGSGSRSEAFF,TGTGCCAGCAGCGTAGGGTCGGGGTCGCGGAGTGAAGCTTTCTTT
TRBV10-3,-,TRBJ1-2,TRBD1,CAIRQGINGYTF,TGTGCCATCAGACAGGGGATAAATGGCTACACCTTC
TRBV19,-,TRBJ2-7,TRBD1,CASSDLGTGAYEQYF,TGTGCCAGTAGTGATTTGGGGACAGGCGCCTACGAGCAGTACTTC
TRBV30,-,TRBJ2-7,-,CAWSLGHPYEQYF,TGTGCCTGGAGTTTGGGGCATCCATACGAGCAGTACTTC
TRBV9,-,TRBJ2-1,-,CASSVGSGYNEQFF,TGTGCCAGCAGCGTAGGTTCGGGGTACAATGAGCAGTTCTTC
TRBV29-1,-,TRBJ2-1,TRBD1,CSVRDRVHNEQFF,TGCAGCGTGCGGGACAGGGTTCATAATGAGCAGTTCTTC
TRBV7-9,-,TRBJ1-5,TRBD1,CASSLAGGGQPQHF,TGTGCCAGCAGCTTAGCAGGGGGCGGTCAGCCCCAGCATTTT
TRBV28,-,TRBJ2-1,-,CASSITTGVYNEQFF,TGTGCCAGCAGTATTACGACAGGAGTCTACAATGAGCAGTTCTTC
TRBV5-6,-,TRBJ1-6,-,CASSLPRSPLHF,TGTGCCAGCAGCTTGCCGCGGTCACCCCTCCACTTT
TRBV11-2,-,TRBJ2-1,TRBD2,CASSSTGTSGVFEQFF,TGTGCCAGCAGCTCCACCGGGACTAGCGGGGTATTTGAGCAGTTCTTC